This T cell receptor (beta chain) was retrieved from a study of beta chain features in type 1 diabetes (dated 2018 in TCRdb). In the study overall: No differences in mean age, gender distribution, total cell number or subset yield were found between patients and healthy donors. Whereas all 28 donors provided naive and central memory subsets, regulatory and stem cell-like memory subsets were isolated from just 8 patients and about 8 healthy donors. In the study, recently diagnosed type 1 diabetes patients and matched healthy donors were compared on the TCRB repertoires of their sorted circulating CD4+ T cell subsets. A total of about 100,000,000 sorted cells were examined across all samples, and RNA yield correlated strongly with the number of cells per subset.

This clone was counted a few times. It lacks a known antigen. No base quality information exists; no much larger clone differs at one position. The CDR3 holds 13 amino acids from the cysteine to the phenylalanine. Left in the record is the CDR3 DNA by itself, 39 bases read in frame from the first base. The germline V end is reduced by 8 bases and the J end by 5 bases; junction bases left unmatched: 4. Via the germline V gene, CDR1 is MGHDK and CDR2 SYGVNS. The entire amount of isolated RNA was reverse transcribed using the High Capacity cDNA Reverse Transcription Kit, so the sequenced TCRB transcripts were expressed ones. Deep immunoSEQ sequencing was performed on naive, central memory and regulatory T cell samples, with an average of around 3.4 million total reads per sample. Sorted cells were lysed in RLT buffer, and RNA was extracted using DNase-treated RNeasy Micro or Mini kits according to cell number. Each cell subset was processed separately to prevent cross-contamination, with patient and healthy donor samples processed together. TCRB sequences were amplified from cDNA with the immunoSEQ multiplex PCR, producing 87-bp fragments spanning the CDR3 region. Sequencing of the amplicons was done on the Illumina HiSeq platform. As for the authors' bioinformatics: Synthetic template baselines were used to correct PCR bias computationally, reads within Hamming distance 2 were collapsed, and singletons that could not be merged were discarded. Reads were aligned against IMGT so that V, D and J genes, CDR3 length and insertions or deletions at six rearrangement sites could be assigned. Within each subset, clonotype counts were normalized to sorted cell number, after which true diversity and Gini coefficients were computed with the tcR R package. The overlap coefficient, calculated on TCRB nucleotide sequences, was used to quantify repertoire sharing. TCRdb limited this immuneACCESS table to in-frame rearrangements with V and J called. A share of clones is missing; checked studies link under half to unresolved V genes, and the rest is unexplained. That table gives V, J and clone size, and the DNA gave D and trimming. The table for this sample lists 130,000 to 150,000 clones; about 7% of them were counted only once. The ten largest clones capture around 1.5% of the sample.

The investigation overall reported the following: At VDJ recombination sites, type 1 diabetes patients had fewer insertions and more deleted nucleotides, which implies abnormalities in thymic rearrangement. Shorter templates might have been favored by PCR, but patient and control samples were amplified and corrected together, so both groups would have been affected equally by any skew. HLA sub-analyses involved small numbers of individuals, so any influence of HLA type on TCRB rearrangement remained unresolved. A moderate but significant shortening of TCRB CDR3 length was observed in type 1 diabetes patients in all four CD4+ subsets. Because cDNA was sequenced instead of genomic DNA, activated cells with high expression could be over-represented, although the groups did not differ in activation or CD3 levels. Naive, central memory and regulatory TCRB repertoires appeared to be more alike among patients than among healthy donors.

Each donor gave one peripheral blood draw, roughly 110 mL on average, collected into heparinised tubes. A BD FACSAria II and a panel including CD45RO, CCR7, CD25, CD127, CD95 and CD27 were used to sort naive, central memory, regulatory and stem cell-like memory CD4+ T cells. Every sorted population had a purity above 98%. Right away, PBMCs were isolated by Lymphoprep density gradient centrifugation and were stained directly, with no culture step. So that batch effects would be minimized, each experiment stained and sorted samples in pairs, pairing one healthy donor with one patient. This clonotype originated in a woman between 25 and 40 years old in good health. The sequencing input was central memory CD4+ T cells from blood. Recombination linked TRBV25-1 to TRBJ2-1; 9 middle bases align to TRBD1. The DNA sequence is given as TGTGCCAGCTCGGGACAGGGAAACAATGAGCAGTTCTTC. The translation is CASSGQGNNEQFF.